The 28 T cell receptor beta chains below were found in one sample sequenced in a study of cytomegalovirus exposure and HLA in healthy donors. 60 Vbeta and 13 Jbeta primers were used in PCR. Data came from immunoSEQ multiplex PCR; TCRdb stores just in-frame clones and leaves some out. The repertoire holds 150,000 to 200,000 clones, with 70% to 85% as singletons. The specimen was PBMCs. These receptors originate from a woman in her fifties or sixties in good health and CMV-seropositive.

V usage is TRBV11-2 and J usage is TRBJ2-1, with 9 bases fitting TRBD2. The length of the CDR3 is 15 residues. Germline V gene sequence: CDR1 SGHAT, CDR2 FQNNGV. V shed 8 bases, J shed 4 bases, and the junction held 9 bases outside the gene matches. The CDR3 DNA is TGTGCCAGCCGCGGGCTAGCGGGGCCTTACAATGAGCAGTTCTTC. Translated: CASRGLAGPYNEQFF.

This chain's CDR3 is CASSAGVGQDTQYF. In nucleotides, the CDR3 is TGTGCCAGCAGCGCGGGGGTGGGACAAGATACGCAGTATTTT. The chain uses TRBV5-4 and TRBJ2-3; perhaps TRBD2 as D (7 bases). CDR3 length: 14 amino acids. Germline V gene lookup returns CDR1 SGHNT and CDR2 YYREEE (reference sequence). Between the trimmed V and J ends, which lost 4 bases and 5 bases, there was a span of 14 bases.

This clone was seen only once. The chain recombines TRBV12-5 with TRBJ2-7; D is undetermined. V gave up 4 bases and J gave up 0 bases, with 4 bases separating them. Germline V gene lookup returns CDR1 LGHNT and CDR2 FRNRAP. This CDR3 region has 12 residues. The chain's CDR3 is CASGSDSYEQYF. The CDR3 bases are TGTGCTAGTGGTTCAGACTCCTACGAGCAGTACTTC.

The chain is built from TRBV6-1 and TRBJ2-7; TRBD2 might be the D (7 bases). Germline lookup yields CDR1 MNHNS and CDR2 SASEGT. This CDR3 comprises 15 residues. The V gene lost 5 bases and the J gene lost 7 bases, with 21 bases spanning the gap. CDR3 amino acids: CASSFRGGGAWEQYF. In DNA, the CDR3 is TGTGCCAGCAGTTTTAGAGGTGGGGGGGCCTGGGAGCAGTACTTC.

Concerning this clone: Other DNA sequences from this sample encode an identical CDR3 as well. The rearrangement links TRBV27 to TRBJ2-5, with D possibly matching TRBD2 (6 bases). V was clipped by 3 bases and J by 5 bases, with 7 bases between them. Germline V CDR1 and CDR2: MNHEY, SMNVEV (reference sequence). This CDR3 is 12 amino acids long. As DNA, the CDR3 is TGTGCCAGCAGTTTCCGGGGGGAGACCCAGTACTTC. Protein sequence: CASSFRGETQYF.

V is TRBV5-1 and J is TRBJ2-1; perhaps TRBD1 as D (5 bases). Per germline, CDR1 SGHRS and CDR2 YFSETQ. The CDR3 extends over 13 amino acids. The germline V and J ends were trimmed by 5 bases and 5 bases, with 11 bases remaining between them. As DNA, the CDR3 is TGCGCCAGCAGGACAGACCAAAACAATGAGCAGTTCTTC. Translation gives CASRTDQNNEQFF.

The V call is TRBV28, the J call TRBJ1-6; D not resolved. Germline V gene lookup returns CDR1 MDHEN and CDR2 SYDVKM. Trimming took off 5 bases at V and 6 bases at J, with 8 bases between the two ends. The CDR3 has 13 amino acids. CDR3: CASSGEPNSPLHF. The CDR3 bases are TGTGCCAGCAGTGGGGAGCCTAATTCACCCCTCCACTTT. Variable domain in full (rest from reference TRBV28 and TRBJ1-6): DVKVTQSSRYLVKRTGEKVFLECVQDMDHENMFWYRQDPGLGLRLIYFSYDVKMKEKGDIPEGYSVSREKKERFSLILESASTNQTSMYLCASSGEPNSPLHFGNGTRLTVT.

Here the CDR3 reads CASSLRQGYEKLFF. DNA for the CDR3: TGTGCCAGCAGCTTACGACAGGGTTACGAAAAACTGTTTTTT. The chain combines TRBV7-9 with TRBJ1-4, with 7 bases matching TRBD1. Germline-derived CDR1 and CDR2 are SEHNR and FQNEAQ (reference sequence). V was pared by 2 bases and J by 8 bases, with 5 bases of the junction left unmatched. This CDR3 spans 14 amino acids.

V usage is TRBV5-1 and J usage is TRBJ2-5; the match to TRBD1 covers 10 bases. The end of the DNA aligns better with TRBJ2-7, so the J call may be wrong. The CDR3 has 14 residues. Germline loops: CDR1 SGHRS, CDR2 YFSETQ. CDR3: CASSPPDRGFEQYF. CDR3 coding DNA: TGCGCCAGCAGCCCCCCGGACAGGGGGTTCGAGCAGTACTTC.

The chain uses TRBV5-1 and TRBJ2-1; perhaps TRBD1 as D (5 bases). Germline V CDR1 and CDR2: SGHRS, YFSETQ. This CDR3 is 14 amino acids long. V lost 1 base, J lost 9 bases, and 14 bases lay in between. The DNA for the CDR3 is TGCGCCAGCAGCTTGACCCAGGGATTTGTTGAGCAGTTCTTC. Its protein product is CASSLTQGFVEQFF.

The chain uses TRBV7-3 and TRBJ2-6; 8 nucleotides agree with TRBD2. Trimming removed 8 bases from V and 0 bases from J; junction bases left unmatched: 9. The CDR3 has 17 residues. Germline values: CDR1 SGHTA, CDR2 FQGTGA. The CDR3 region is CASEPTSARSGANVLTF. The CDR3 nucleotides read TGTGCCAGCGAACCGACTAGCGCTCGCTCTGGGGCCAACGTCCTGACTTTC.

This rearrangement joins TRBV30 to TRBJ2-3; 8 bases are a match to TRBD2. Per the germline V gene, CDR1 is GTSNPN and CDR2 is SVGIG (reference sequence). Germline trimming cut 4 bases from V and 7 bases from J; bases unmatched to any gene: 1. The length of the CDR3 is 11 residues. CDR3 residues: CAWTGGNTQYF. CDR3 DNA: TGTGCCTGGACGGGGGGGAATACGCAGTATTTT.

The chain links TRBV5-1 to TRBJ2-7; weak D call: TRBD1 (6 bases). Trimming shortened V by 4 bases and J by 0 bases, and 17 bases separated the two germline ends. Germline V gene data show CDR1 as SGHRS and CDR2 as YFSETQ. This CDR3 is built from 16 residues. The CDR3 is CASSPGQLPSSYEQYF. The CDR3, as DNA: TGCGCCAGCAGCCCCGGACAGCTTCCCAGCTCCTACGAGCAGTACTTC.

This clone was seen a few times. The chain links TRBV9 to TRBJ1-4; D not certain. The V gene lost 0 bases and the J gene lost 7 bases, with 13 bases spanning the gap. CDR3 length equals 15 residues. From germline, CDR1 is SGDLS and CDR2 YYNGEE. The CDR3 nucleotides are TGTGCCAGCAGCGTAGATCTAGTACAAGGTGAAAAACTGTTTTTT. Its protein product is CASSVDLVQGEKLFF.

This sequence joins TRBV6-1 and TRBJ2-7, with TRBD1 matching 7 bases. Germline values: CDR1 MNHNS, CDR2 SASEGT. Trimming cost V 2 bases and J 3 bases; bases outside gene matches: 10. The CDR3 extends over 16 amino acids. The CDR3 is CASSEIPLTGYYEQYF. The CDR3 bases are TGTGCCAGCAGTGAAATTCCTTTGACAGGGTACTACGAGCAGTACTTC.

This clone turned up a few times. The chain uses TRBV7-8 and TRBJ2-5; D remains unclear. The J call is doubtful: the DNA matches TRBJ2-7 better. Germline CDR1 and CDR2: SGHVS and FQNEAQ. There are 13 residues in the CDR3. The CDR3 loop is CASSLGWSYEQYF. CDR3 DNA sequence: TGTGCCAGCAGCTTAGGGTGGTCCTACGAGCAGTACTTC.

The rearrangement joins TRBV5-1 to TRBJ1-1; D remains unclear. The CDR3 covers 15 residues. With 0 bases removed from V and 1 base from J, the gap between germline ends came to 10 bases. Germline V gene lookup returns CDR1 SGHRS and CDR2 YFSETQ. The CDR3 region has the DNA TGCGCCAGCAGCTTGGCCGAGCGGAGGAACACTGAAGCTTTCTTT. This gives the protein CASSLAERRNTEAFF.

This clone was detected once. The chain joins TRBV2 to TRBJ2-1; TRBD2 matches 15 bases. V shed 5 bases and J 12 bases; nucleotides not matched to a gene: 5. Germline V gene lookup returns CDR1 SNHLY and CDR2 FYNNEI. The CDR3 runs 14 residues. DNA of the CDR3: TGTGCCAGCAGTCTAGGGACTAGCGGGGGGAGGCAGTTCTTC. Its translation: CASSLGTSGGRQFF.

V and J are TRBV13 and TRBJ2-7; perhaps TRBD2 as D (7 bases). The V gene lost 5 bases and the J gene lost 5 bases, with 16 bases spanning the gap. CDR3 length equals 14 residues. The V gene's germline CDR1 is PRHDT and CDR2 FYEKMQ (reference sequence). The CDR3 DNA follows: TGTGCCAGCAGCCGCCGGGGGGCTAACGACGAGCAGTACTTC. It yields the protein CASSRRGANDEQYF.

The chain joins TRBV6-4 to TRBJ2-5, with a weak D call TRBD1 (6 bases). CDR1 and CDR2 from the germline V gene are MRHNA and SNTAGT. The V gene lost 5 bases and the J gene lost 4 bases, with 11 bases spanning the gap. The CDR3 runs 13 residues. The CDR3 protein is CASSQQGGETQYF. The CDR3, as DNA: TGTGCCAGCAGTCAACAGGGCGGAGAGACCCAGTACTTC.

The chain is built from TRBV5-5 and TRBJ1-2; perhaps TRBD1 as D (5 bases). V was clipped by 1 base and J by 4 bases, with 17 bases between them. Germline V gene lookup returns CDR1 SGHKS and CDR2 YYEKEE (reference sequence). This CDR3 region has 16 residues. CDR3 sequence (DNA): TGTGCCAGCAGCTTGATGGACGCAAGGAGGGGCTATGGCTACACCTTC. Encoded protein: CASSLMDARRGYGYTF.

The chain is built from TRBV11-2 and TRBJ2-3, with 10 nucleotides matching TRBD2. From germline, CDR1 is SGHAT and CDR2 FQNNGV. There are 17 residues in the CDR3. V was clipped by 1 base and J by 6 bases; unmatched bases: 10. The chain's CDR3 is CASSLGTAGGTSDTQYF. Written as DNA, the CDR3 is TGTGCCAGCAGCTTAGGTACAGCGGGGGGGACCTCGGATACGCAGTATTTT. Full variable domain (rest looked up from reference TRBV11-2 and TRBJ2-3): EAGVAQSPRYKIIEKRQSVAFWCNPISGHATLYWYQQILGQGPKLLIQFQNNGVVDDSQLPKDRFSAERLKGVDSTLKIQPAKLEDSAVYLCASSLGTAGGTSDTQYFGPGTRLTVL.

This sequence joins TRBV5-1 and TRBJ2-1, with D possibly TRBD1 on 6 matching bases. The CDR3 is 13 residues long. Germline CDR1 reads SGHRS; CDR2 reads YFSETQ. V dropped 0 bases and J dropped 10 bases, with 11 bases sitting between them. The CDR3 loop is CASSLGTEEEQFF. The CDR3 DNA reads as TGCGCCAGCAGCTTGGGGACAGAGGAAGAGCAGTTCTTC.

This clone has just a few counts. V and J are TRBV7-9 and TRBJ1-5, with 8 bases matching TRBD1. Germline lookup yields CDR1 SEHNR and CDR2 FQNEAQ (reference sequence). V shed 1 base and J 7 bases; nucleotides not matched to a gene: 12. The CDR3 runs to 17 residues. The CDR3 region is CASSLGQGALSRQPQHF. The CDR3, as DNA: TGTGCCAGCAGCTTAGGGCAGGGGGCATTAAGCAGGCAGCCCCAGCATTTT.

In its sample, this clone was seen once. The rearrangement uses TRBV30 and TRBJ2-3; TRBD1 matches at 7 bases. V trimming: 2 bases; J trimming: 0 bases; junction bases outside the gene matches: 2. This CDR3 is built from 14 residues. Looked up from germline, CDR1 is GTSNPN and CDR2 is SVGIG (reference sequence). The CDR3: CAWSKTGSTDTQYF. In nucleotides, the CDR3 is TGTGCCTGGAGTAAGACAGGGAGCACAGATACGCAGTATTTT.

Turning to this clone: An end of the junction differs from the germline gene, which may be a read error. The CDR3 spells CASSPRQGKGDF. As DNA, the CDR3 is TGTGCCAGCAGTCCACGACAGGGAAAAGGGGACTTC. The chain links TRBV28 to TRBJ2-4; 7 bases map to TRBD1. This CDR3 contains 12 residues. Per germline, CDR1 MDHEN and CDR2 SYDVKM.

This clone was observed a single time. The rearrangement joins TRBV5-6 to TRBJ1-4; 7 bases map to TRBD1. The V and J ends lost 6 bases and 8 bases, in that order; junction bases with no gene match: 10. From germline, CDR1 is SGHDT and CDR2 YYEEEE. The CDR3 is made up of 14 amino acids. CDR3 amino acids: CASTSDRAGEKLFF. CDR3 coding DNA: TGTGCCAGCACCTCCGACAGGGCGGGGGAAAAACTGTTTTTT.

The V gene is TRBV11-3, the J gene TRBJ2-5; D perhaps matches TRBD1 (6 bases). Trimming pared 3 bases from V and 2 bases from J, leaving 7 bases between. Germline loops: CDR1 SGHNT, CDR2 YENEEA. The CDR3 extends over 13 amino acids. DNA of the CDR3: TGTGCCAGCAGCTTCGGACAGCAAGAGACCCAGTACTTC. It yields the protein CASSFGQQETQYF.